The T cell receptor beta chain described here comes from a study of CD8+CD57+ T cells in acquired aplastic anemia. Study in general: DNA recovered from sorted CD4+ and CD8+ cells had a mean of approximately 3 ug. Study-wide results and caveats: Controls and patients did not differ significantly in CD8+ Simpson's diversity. Patients shared twenty-nine CD8+ CDR3 sequences with controls.

Patients chosen for sequencing had CD8+CD57+ cells that had expanded, as shown by flow cytometry. The CDR3 totals 11 residues. CDR1 is LNHDA and CDR2 is SQIVND in the germline V gene (reference sequence). This clonotype was detected only a few times. What it recognizes is unknown. The junction departs from germline at one end; a sequencing error may be responsible. Genomic DNA was employed as the template in profiling TCR beta VDJ and CDR3. A single record per CDR3 protein comes from TCRdb applying MiXCR to the reads. The sample carries around 150,000 distinct CDR3 sequences, 71% recorded once. The clonotype was recovered from a human donor with aplastic anemia. The rearrangement links TRBV19 to TRBJ1-2, with D possibly being TRBD1 (6 bases). Sequences were obtained from sorted CD4+, CD8+, or CD8+CD57+ T cells (not recorded which) from PBMCs. The CDR3, as DNA: TGTGCCAGTAGCCGCCGGGACATCCAGAACTTC. Encoded protein: CASSRRDIQNF.